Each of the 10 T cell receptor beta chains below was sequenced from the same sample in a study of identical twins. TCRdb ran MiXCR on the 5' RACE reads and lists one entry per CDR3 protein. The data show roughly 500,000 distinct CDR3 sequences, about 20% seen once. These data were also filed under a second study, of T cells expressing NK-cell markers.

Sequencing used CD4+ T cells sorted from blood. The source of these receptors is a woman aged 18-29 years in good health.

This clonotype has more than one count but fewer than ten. CDR3 sequence (DNA): TGTGCCAGCAGTTTGGACCCACAAAACACTGAAGCTTTCTTT. Its protein is CASSLDPQNTEAFF. V usage is TRBV12-3 or TRBV12-4 and J usage is TRBJ1-1; D remains unclear. The CDR3 loop spans 14 amino acids. Between the trimmed V and J ends, which lost 3 bases and 2 bases, there was a span of 10 bases.

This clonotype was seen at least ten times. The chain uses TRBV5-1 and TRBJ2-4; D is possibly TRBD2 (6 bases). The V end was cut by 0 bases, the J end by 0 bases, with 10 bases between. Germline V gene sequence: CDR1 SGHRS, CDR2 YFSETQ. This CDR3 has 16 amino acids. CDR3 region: CASSLGDGGAKNIQYF. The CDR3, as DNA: TGCGCCAGCAGCTTGGGGGACGGGGGAGCCAAAAACATTCAGTACTTC. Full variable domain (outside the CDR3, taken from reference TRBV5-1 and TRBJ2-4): KAGVTQTPRYLIKTRGQQVTLSCSPISGHRSVSWYQQTPGQGLQFLFEYFSETQRNKGNFPGRFSGRQFSNSRSEMNVSTLELGDSALYLCASSLGDGGAKNIQYFGAGTRLSVL.

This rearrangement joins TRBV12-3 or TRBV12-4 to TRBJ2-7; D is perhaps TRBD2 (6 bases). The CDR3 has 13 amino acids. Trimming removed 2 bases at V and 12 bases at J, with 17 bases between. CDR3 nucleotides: TGTGCCAGCAGTTTAAATGGGGGGACCGGGCCGTACTTC. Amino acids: CASSLNGGTGPYF.

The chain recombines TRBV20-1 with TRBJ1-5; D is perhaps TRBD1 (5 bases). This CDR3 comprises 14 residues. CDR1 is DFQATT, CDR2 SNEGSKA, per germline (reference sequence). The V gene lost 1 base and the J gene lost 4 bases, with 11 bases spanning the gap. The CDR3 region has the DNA TGCAGTGCTAGAGTATGGGACCGAAATCAGCCCCAGCATTTT. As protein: CSARVWDRNQPQHF.

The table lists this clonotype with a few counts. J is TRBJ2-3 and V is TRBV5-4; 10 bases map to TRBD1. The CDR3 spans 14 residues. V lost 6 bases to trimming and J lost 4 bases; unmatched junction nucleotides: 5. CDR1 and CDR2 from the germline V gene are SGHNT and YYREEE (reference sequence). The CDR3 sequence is CASTPGQGPDTQYF. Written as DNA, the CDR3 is TGTGCCAGCACCCCGGGACAGGGGCCAGATACGCAGTATTTT.

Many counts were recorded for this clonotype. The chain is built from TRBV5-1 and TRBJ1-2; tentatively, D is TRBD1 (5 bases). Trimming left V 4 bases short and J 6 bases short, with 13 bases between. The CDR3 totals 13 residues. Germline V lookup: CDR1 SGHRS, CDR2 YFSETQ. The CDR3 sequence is CASSRDRQHGYTF. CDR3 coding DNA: TGCGCCAGCAGCCGGGACCGCCAGCATGGCTACACCTTC.

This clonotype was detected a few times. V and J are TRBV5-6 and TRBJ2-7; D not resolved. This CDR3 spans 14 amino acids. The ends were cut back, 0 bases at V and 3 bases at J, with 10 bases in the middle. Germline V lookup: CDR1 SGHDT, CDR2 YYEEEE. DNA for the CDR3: TGTGCCAGCAGCTTGGTTGTTCCGAGCTACGAGCAGTACTTC. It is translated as CASSLVVPSYEQYF.

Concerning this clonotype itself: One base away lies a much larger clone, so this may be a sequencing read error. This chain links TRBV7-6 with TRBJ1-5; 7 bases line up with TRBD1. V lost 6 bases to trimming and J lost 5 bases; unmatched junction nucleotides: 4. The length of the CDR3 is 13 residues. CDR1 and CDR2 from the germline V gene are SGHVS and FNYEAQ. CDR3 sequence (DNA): TGTGCCAGCAGTTGGGACAGCTATCAGCCCCAGCATTTT. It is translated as CASSWDSYQPQHF.

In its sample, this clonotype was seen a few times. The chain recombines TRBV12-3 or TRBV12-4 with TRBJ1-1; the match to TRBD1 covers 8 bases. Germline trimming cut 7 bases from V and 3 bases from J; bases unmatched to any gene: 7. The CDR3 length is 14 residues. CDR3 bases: TGTGCCAGCATTACGACAGGGGCGGACACTGAAGCTTTCTTT. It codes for CASITTGADTEAFF.

The CDR3 here is CSATGHIYEQYF. DNA of the CDR3: TGCAGTGCCACGGGACATATCTACGAGCAGTACTTC. This chain uses TRBV20-1 with TRBJ2-7; TRBD1 is a possible D gene (6 bases). The CDR3 extends over 12 amino acids. Trimming removed 6 bases from V and 3 bases from J, with 12 bases in between. Germline lookup yields CDR1 DFQATT and CDR2 SNEGSKA (reference sequence).